This TCR beta chain appears in the sequencing data of a study of T cells after yellow fever vaccination. Study-level points and caveats: Weaker, the secondary response peaked sooner, at day 5 versus 15. The booster saw the reappearance of most primary-vaccination clones (approximately 97% CD4, about 90% CD8). There was a small share of clonotypes that showed up in both the CD4 and CD8 compartments.

The CDR3 has 12 amino acids. The V gene's germline CDR1 is SGDLS and CDR2 YYNGEE. Losses at the gene ends were 1 base for V and 16 bases for J; bases not matched to a gene: 4. There are a few counts of this clonotype. The antigen is not known. TCRdb ran MiXCR on the 5' RACE reads and lists one entry per CDR3 protein. The data hold roughly 310,000 distinct CDR3 sequences, with about 3.5% observed a single time. The V call is TRBV9, the J call TRBJ1-5, with TRBD1 identical over 11 bases. The receptor was isolated from a young man who received the YFV17D yellow fever vaccine. The starting material was PBMCs, obtained on the day of the yellow fever booster vaccination. CDR3 region: CASSVPGQGVHF. The DNA of the CDR3 is TGTGCCAGCAGCGTACCGGGACAGGGGGTACATTTT.